These T cell receptor beta chains were read from a single sample in a study of shared clonotypes between healthy human individuals. TCRdb's copy holds only in-frame clones and misses some; the assay was immunoSEQ multiplex PCR. The table lists about 980,000 clones, 70% to 85% of them singletons. Specimen: memory CD4+ T cells sorted from blood. The receptors shown here come from a man between 18 and 35 years old in good health. CDR3s include the opening cysteine and the closing phenylalanine or tryptophan. D genes are given only for firm matches. Rows give clone size only sometimes, using once, few, many, or a class for an expanded clone.

TRBJ2-5	TRBV19	NA	NA	CASSPGQETQYF	TGTGCCAGTAGCCCAGGCCAAGAGACCCAGTACTTC
TRBJ2-1	TRBV29-1	TRBD2	NA	CSVEGLADNEQFF	TGCAGCGTTGAAGGGCTAGCGGACAATGAGCAGTTCTTC
TRBJ2-1	TRBV5-4	NA	NA	CASSLGLGMNEQFF	TGTGCCAGCAGCCTTGGGCTTGGGATGAATGAGCAGTTCTTC
TRBJ2-7	TRBV2	NA	NA	CASSEDWGRGTVSF	NA
TRBJ2-1	TRBV20-1	NA	NA	CSGRDGDEQFF	TGCAGTGGGAGAGATGGCGATGAGCAGTTCTTC
TRBJ1-3	TRBV30	TRBD1	many	CAWKNRDRTSGNTIYF	TGTGCCTGGAAAAACCGGGACAGAACCTCTGGAAACACCATATATTTT
TRBJ1-5	TRBV29-1	NA	NA	CSVAGTINQPQHF	TGCAGCGTTGCCGGGACAATCAATCAGCCCCAGCATTTT
TRBJ2-2	TRBV9	TRBD2	NA	CASSPLRLATGTGELFF	TGTGCCAGCAGCCCCCTCCGACTAGCGACCGGCACCGGGGAGCTGTTTTTT
TRBJ1-6	TRBV30	NA	NA	CASTGPPGSYNSPLHF	TGTGCCTCGACAGGCCCCCCTGGCTCCTATAATTCACCCCTCCACTTT
TRBJ2-7	TRBV7-2	NA	NA	CASSTGPSSYEQYF	TGTGCCAGCAGCACCGGACCGTCCTCCTACGAGCAGTACTTC
TRBJ2-3	TRBV5-4	TRBD2	NA	CASQTSGGRTDTQYF	TGTGCCAGCCAAACTAGCGGGGGGCGCACAGATACGCAGTATTTT
TRBJ2-5	TRBV7-9	NA	NA	CASGAKETQYF	TGTGCCAGCGGTGCAAAAGAGACCCAGTACTTC
TRBJ1-6	TRBV28	TRBD1	few	CASVRGREVNSPLHF	TGTGCCAGCGTTAGGGGGCGCGAGGTGAATTCACCCCTCCACTTT
TRBJ2-1	TRBV10-3	NA	NA	CAISEATQQFF	TGTGCCATCAGTGAGGCGACCCAGCAGTTCTTC
TRBJ2-3	TRBV19	TRBD2	NA	CASSSQRGDGRDTQYF	TGTGCCAGTAGTAGCCAGCGGGGGGACGGTAGAGATACGCAGTATTTT
TRBJ1-3	TRBV5-6	NA	NA	CASSRNTGIPGNTIYF	TGTGCCAGCAGCCGTAATACAGGGATCCCTGGAAACACCATATATTTT
TRBJ1-5	TRBV6-5	NA	NA	CASSPSVHGNQPQHF	TGTGCCAGCAGTCCCTCAGTGCATGGCAATCAGCCCCAGCATTTT
TRBJ1-6	TRBV30	TRBD1	NA	CACPGQGSYNSPLHF	TGTGCCTGCCCGGGACAGGGTTCCTATAATTCACCCCTCCACTTT
TRBJ2-1	TRBV6-5	NA	NA	CASSYEGTTSYNEQFF	TGTGCCAGCAGTTACGAAGGGACCACCTCCTACAATGAGCAGTTCTTC
TRBJ1-2	TRBV11-3	NA	few	CASSLAGRQTRNGYTF	TGTGCCAGCAGCTTAGCGGGCCGACAGACCAGGAATGGCTACACCTTC
TRBJ2-2	TRBV5-3	NA	NA	CARSLGKTGELFF	TGTGCCAGAAGCTTGGGAAAAACCGGGGAGCTGTTTTTT
TRBJ2-7	TRBV6-5	TRBD2	NA	CASSLGGEQYF	TGTGCCAGCAGTCTGGGGGGGGAGCAGTACTTC
TRBJ2-5	TRBV5-1	NA	once	CASSPHRTAQETQYF	TGCGCCAGCAGCCCGCATCGGACAGCTCAAGAGACCCAGTACTTC
TRBJ2-2	TRBV11-2	TRBD2	once	CASSSLAGVTGELFF	TGTGCCAGCAGCTCACTAGCGGGGGTCACCGGGGAGCTGTTTTTT
TRBJ1-3	TRBV4-2	NA	NA	CASSQEIRVPGNTIYF	TGTGCCAGCAGCCAAGAAATACGGGTTCCTGGAAACACCATATATTTT
TRBJ1-2	TRBV10-3	NA	few	CAISAGGGYTF	TGTGCCATCAGTGCAGGTGGTGGCTACACCTTC
TRBJ1-3	TRBV30	TRBD1	NA	CAWSGGGAGNTIYF	TGTGCCTGGAGTGGAGGGGGCGCTGGAAACACCATATATTTT
TRBJ1-5	TRBV6-1	NA	NA	CASSPGADQPQHF	TGTGCCAGCAGTCCAGGGGCGGATCAGCCCCAGCATTTT
TRBJ1-2	TRBV2	TRBD1	once	CASSEADRAGGYTF	TGTGCCAGCAGTGAAGCCGACAGGGCAGGTGGCTACACCTTC
TRBJ2-5	TRBV7-9	TRBD1	NA	CASRLTGSETQYF	TGTGCCAGCAGACTGACAGGGTCAGAGACCCAGTACTTC